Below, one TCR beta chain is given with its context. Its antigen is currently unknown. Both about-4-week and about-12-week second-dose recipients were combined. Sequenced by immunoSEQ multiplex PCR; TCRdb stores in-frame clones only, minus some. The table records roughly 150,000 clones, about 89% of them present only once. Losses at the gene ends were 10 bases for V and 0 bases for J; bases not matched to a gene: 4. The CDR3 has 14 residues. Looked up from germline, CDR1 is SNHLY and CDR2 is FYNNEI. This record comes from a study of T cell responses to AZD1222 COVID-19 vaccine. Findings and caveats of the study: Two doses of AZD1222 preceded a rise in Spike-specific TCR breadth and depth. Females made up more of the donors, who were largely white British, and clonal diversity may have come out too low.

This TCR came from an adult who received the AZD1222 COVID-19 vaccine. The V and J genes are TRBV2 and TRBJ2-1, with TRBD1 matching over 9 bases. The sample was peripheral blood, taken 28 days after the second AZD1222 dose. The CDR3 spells CATTGQGSYNEQFF. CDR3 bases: TGTGCCACCACGGGACAGGGCTCCTACAATGAGCAGTTCTTC.